The entry that follows covers one TCR beta chain sequence. Its antigen is as yet unknown. V shed 4 bases, J shed 5 bases, and the junction held 8 bases outside the gene matches. The germline V gene encodes CDR1 SGHRS and CDR2 YFSETQ. There are 14 residues in the CDR3. This sample is part of a study of shared clonotypes between healthy human individuals. On the study more broadly: Three plates were used per donor for CD4 naive, three for CD4 memory, two for CD8 naive and one for CD8 memory. General observations from the study: What rarefaction showed was incomplete sorted-subset sequencing despite large depth.

Libraries were prepared by immunoSEQ multiplex PCR; TCRdb keeps only in-frame clonotypes and omits some of them. Of a few million clones listed, approximately 95% are singletons. Sequencing was carried out using naive CD4+ T cells from PBMCs. Indicated subset: CD45RA+ positively selected. The chain recombines TRBV5-1 with TRBJ2-7; 8 bases fit TRBD2. The clonotype comes from a man aged 18 to 29 in good health. Some clones in this sample may be carry-over from other donors' samples. The CDR3 is CASSPDSGINEQYF. The CDR3 DNA sequence: TGCGCCAGCAGCCCTGATAGCGGGATTAACGAGCAGTACTTC.